This T cell receptor beta chain was identified in a study of vaccination effects on CD4 cells after COVID-19. Study summary: Using viral peptide pools, the ViraFEST assay grew out antigen-specific CD4+ T cells prior to sequencing. Post-vaccine specimens arrived a median 72 days past the second dose. For each well, 1.5 million to 2 million PBMC were cultured with 8.5 to 10 IU/ml IL-2 and roughly 9.2 ug/ml peptides.

Researchers isolated CD4+ T cells once less than 13 days of culture had elapsed. Sometime from March through December 2020, the person acquired a SARS-CoV-2 infection that PCR confirmed. Participants got two doses of BNT162b2 or mRNA-1273 vaccine. V lost 3 bases and J 3 bases, leaving 8 bases between the germline ends. The V gene's germline CDR1 is MNHNY and CDR2 SVGAGI (reference sequence). The CDR3 extends over 13 amino acids. Clones were read by immunoSEQ multiplex PCR, and TCRdb kept only the in-frame ones, dropping some. The sample includes 35,000 to 55,000 clones, less than 85% of them seen just once. On this clone itself: Antigen specificity is unknown.

Material: CD4+ T cells from PBMCs cultured without peptide, obtained after COVID-19 vaccination. The V and J genes are TRBV6-6 and TRBJ1-1; D call uncertain. The sequence was obtained from a human donor who had a prior SARS-CoV-2 infection. CDR3 in amino acids: CASSYNRDTEAFF. The CDR3, as DNA: TGTGCCAGCAGTTATAATAGGGACACTGAAGCTTTCTTT.